This TCR beta chain comes out of a study of beta chain features in type 1 diabetes. Study-wide findings and caveats: Cells expressing TCR highly could be over-represented by cDNA sequencing.

This clone was seen a handful of times. Its antigen is unidentified. Per germline, CDR1 MNHEY and CDR2 SVGAGI. V was cut by 2 bases and J by 6 bases, with 14 bases left in between. The CDR3 has 14 residues. The sequenced template was cDNA made from the entire isolated RNA. This table comes from immunoSEQ multiplex PCR, and its TCRdb copy is limited to in-frame clones, with some not included. The data contain 850,000 to 900,000 clones, roughly 15% of them singletons. The sequence came from a woman younger than 35 in good health. The sequencing sample was made of naive CD4+ T cells from blood. V gene TRBV6-5 combines with J gene TRBJ2-7; no firm D call. CDR3: CASSYEAGRREQYF. In DNA, the CDR3 is TGTGCCAGCAGTTACGAGGCAGGCAGGCGCGAGCAGTACTTC.